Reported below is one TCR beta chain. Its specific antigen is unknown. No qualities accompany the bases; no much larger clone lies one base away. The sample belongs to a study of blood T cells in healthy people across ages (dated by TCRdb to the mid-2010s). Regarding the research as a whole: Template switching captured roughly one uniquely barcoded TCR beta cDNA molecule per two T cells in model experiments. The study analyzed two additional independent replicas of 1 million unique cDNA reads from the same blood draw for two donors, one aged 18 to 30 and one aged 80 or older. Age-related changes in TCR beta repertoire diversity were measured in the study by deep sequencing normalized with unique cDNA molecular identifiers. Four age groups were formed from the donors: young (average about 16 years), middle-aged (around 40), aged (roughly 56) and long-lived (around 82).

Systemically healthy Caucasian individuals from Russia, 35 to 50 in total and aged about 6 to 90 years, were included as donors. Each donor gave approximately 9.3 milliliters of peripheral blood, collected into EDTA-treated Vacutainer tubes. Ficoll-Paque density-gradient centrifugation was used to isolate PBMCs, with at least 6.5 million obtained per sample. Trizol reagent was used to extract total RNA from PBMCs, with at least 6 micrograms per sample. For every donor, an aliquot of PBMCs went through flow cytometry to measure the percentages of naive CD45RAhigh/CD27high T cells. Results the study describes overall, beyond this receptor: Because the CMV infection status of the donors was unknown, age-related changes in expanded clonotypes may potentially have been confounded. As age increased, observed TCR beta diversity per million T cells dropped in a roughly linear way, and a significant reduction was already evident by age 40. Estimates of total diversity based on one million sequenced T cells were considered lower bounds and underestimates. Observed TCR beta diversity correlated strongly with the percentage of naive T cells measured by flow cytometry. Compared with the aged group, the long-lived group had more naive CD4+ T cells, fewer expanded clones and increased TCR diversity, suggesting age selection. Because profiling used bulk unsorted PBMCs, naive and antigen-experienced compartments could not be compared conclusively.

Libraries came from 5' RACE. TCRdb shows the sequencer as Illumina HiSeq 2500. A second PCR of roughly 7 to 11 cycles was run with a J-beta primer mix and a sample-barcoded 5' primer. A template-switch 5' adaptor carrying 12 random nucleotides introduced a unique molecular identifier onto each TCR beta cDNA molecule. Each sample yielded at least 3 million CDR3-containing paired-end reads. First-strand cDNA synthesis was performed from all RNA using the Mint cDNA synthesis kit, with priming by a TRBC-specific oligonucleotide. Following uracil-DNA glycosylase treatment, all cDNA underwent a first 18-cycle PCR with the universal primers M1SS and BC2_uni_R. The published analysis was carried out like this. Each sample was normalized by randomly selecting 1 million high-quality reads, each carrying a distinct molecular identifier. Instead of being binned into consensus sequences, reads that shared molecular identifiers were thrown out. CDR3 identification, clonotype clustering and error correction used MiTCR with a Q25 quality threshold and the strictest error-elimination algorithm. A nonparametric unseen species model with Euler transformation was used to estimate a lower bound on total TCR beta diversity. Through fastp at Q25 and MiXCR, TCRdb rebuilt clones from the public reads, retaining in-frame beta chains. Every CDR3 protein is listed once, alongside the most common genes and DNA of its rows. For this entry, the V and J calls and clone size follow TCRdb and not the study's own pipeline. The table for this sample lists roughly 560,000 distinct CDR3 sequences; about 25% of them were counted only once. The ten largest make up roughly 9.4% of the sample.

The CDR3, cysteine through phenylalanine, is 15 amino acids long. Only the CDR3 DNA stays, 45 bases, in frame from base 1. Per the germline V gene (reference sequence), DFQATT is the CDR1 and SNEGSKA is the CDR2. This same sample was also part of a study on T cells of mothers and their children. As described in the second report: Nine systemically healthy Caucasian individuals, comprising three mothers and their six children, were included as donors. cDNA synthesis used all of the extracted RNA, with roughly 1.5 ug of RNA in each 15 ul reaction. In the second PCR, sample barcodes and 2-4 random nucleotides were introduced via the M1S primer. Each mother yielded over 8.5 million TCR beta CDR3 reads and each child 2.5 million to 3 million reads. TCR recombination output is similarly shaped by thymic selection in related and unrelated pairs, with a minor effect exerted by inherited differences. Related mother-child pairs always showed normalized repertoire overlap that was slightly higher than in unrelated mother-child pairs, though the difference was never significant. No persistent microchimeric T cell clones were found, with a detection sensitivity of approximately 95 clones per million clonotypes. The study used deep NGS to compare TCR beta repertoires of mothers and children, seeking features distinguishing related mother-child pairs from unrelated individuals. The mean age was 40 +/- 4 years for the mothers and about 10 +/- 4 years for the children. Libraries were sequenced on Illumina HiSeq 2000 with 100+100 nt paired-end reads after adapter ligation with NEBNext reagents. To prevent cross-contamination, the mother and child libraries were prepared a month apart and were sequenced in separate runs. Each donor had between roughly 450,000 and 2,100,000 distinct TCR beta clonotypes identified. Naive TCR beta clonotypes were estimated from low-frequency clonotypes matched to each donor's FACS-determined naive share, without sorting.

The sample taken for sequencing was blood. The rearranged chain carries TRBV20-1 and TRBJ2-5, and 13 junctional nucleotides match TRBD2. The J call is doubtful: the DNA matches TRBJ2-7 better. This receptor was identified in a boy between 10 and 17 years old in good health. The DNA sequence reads TGCAGTGCTTCACCGACTAGCGGGAGGTCCTACGAGCAGTACTTC. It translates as CSASPTSGRSYEQYF.